The T cell receptor (beta chain) described here comes from a study of blood T cell repertoires in COVID-19. Study summary: The United States, Italy and Spain supplied acute and convalescent COVID-19 samples.

Between the trimmed V and J ends, which lost 6 bases and 1 base, there was a span of 6 bases. The CDR3 runs 12 residues. Germline assignment: CDR1 SNHLY and CDR2 FYNNEI. In the authors' workflow: Reference gene primer amplification gave estimated nucleated cell counts. The table came from immunoSEQ multiplex PCR; TCRdb's copy has only in-frame clones and leaves some out. The V and J calls and the clone size are those of that table, but D and trimming were determined from the DNA. This table has fewer than 300,000 clones, about 80% appearing once. The chain joins TRBV2 to TRBJ1-1; D gene unclear. The material sequenced was peripheral blood. The sequence came from a woman at least 80 years old with acute or convalescent COVID-19. In DNA form, the CDR3 reads TGTGCCAGCAGACAGCAGAACACTGAAGCTTTCTTT. Protein sequence: CASRQQNTEAFF.